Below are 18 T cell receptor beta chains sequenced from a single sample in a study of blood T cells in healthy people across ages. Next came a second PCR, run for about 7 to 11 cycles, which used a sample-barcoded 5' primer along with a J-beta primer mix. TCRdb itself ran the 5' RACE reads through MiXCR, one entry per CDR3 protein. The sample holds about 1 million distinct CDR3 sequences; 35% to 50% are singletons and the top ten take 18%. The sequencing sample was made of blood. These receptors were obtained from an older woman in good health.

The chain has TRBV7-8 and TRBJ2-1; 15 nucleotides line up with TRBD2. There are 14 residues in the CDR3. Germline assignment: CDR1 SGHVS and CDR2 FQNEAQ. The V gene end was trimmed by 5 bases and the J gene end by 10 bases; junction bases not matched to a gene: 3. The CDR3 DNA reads TGTGCCAGCAGCATCGGGACTAGCGGGGGGGAGCAGTTCTTC. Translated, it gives CASSIGTSGGEQFF.

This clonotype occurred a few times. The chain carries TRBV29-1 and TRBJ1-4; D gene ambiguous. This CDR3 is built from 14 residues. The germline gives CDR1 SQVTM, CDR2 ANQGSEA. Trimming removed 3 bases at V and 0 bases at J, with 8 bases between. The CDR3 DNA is TGCAGCGTTGATCAGCTCTCAACTAATGAAAAACTGTTTTTT. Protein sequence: CSVDQLSTNEKLFF.

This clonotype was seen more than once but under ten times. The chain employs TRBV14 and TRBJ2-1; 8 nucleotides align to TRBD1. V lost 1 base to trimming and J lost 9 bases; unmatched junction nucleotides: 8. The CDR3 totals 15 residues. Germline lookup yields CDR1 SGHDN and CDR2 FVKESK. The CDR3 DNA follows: TGTGCCAGCAGCCAAGTCGTCCCAGGGGGCACTGAGCAGTTCTTC. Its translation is CASSQVVPGGTEQFF. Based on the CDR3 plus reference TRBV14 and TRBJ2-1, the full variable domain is EAGVTQFPSHSVIEKGQTVTLRCDPISGHDNLYWYRRVMGKEIKFLLHFVKESKQDESGMPNNRFLAERTGGTYSTLKVQPAELEDSGVYFCASSQVVPGGTEQFFGPGTRLTVL.

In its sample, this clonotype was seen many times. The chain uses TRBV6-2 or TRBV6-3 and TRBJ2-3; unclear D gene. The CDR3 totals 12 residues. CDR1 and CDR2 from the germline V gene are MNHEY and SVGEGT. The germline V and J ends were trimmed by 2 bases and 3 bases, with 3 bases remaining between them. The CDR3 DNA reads TGTGCCAGCAGTTACGGGACAGATACGCAGTATTTT. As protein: CASSYGTDTQYF.

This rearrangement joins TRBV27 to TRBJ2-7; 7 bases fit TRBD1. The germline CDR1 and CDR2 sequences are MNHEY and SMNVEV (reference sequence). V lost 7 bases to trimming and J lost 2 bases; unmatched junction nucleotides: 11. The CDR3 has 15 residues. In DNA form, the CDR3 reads TGTGCCAGCATGAGGGGGCCCCTGGCCACCTACGAGCAGTACTTC. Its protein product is CASMRGPLATYEQYF.

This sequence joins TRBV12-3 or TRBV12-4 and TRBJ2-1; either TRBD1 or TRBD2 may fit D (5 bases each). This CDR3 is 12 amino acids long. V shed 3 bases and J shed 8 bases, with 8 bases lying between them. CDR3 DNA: TGTGCCAGCAGTTTTGAGGGGTATGAGCAGTTCTTC. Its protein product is CASSFEGYEQFF.

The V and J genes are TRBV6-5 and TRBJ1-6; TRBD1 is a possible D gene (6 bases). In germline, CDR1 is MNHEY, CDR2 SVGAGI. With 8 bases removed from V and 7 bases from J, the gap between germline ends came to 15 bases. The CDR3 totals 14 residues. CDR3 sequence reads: CASWEQGRNSPLHF. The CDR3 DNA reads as TGTGCCAGCTGGGAACAGGGACGGAATTCACCCCTCCACTTT.

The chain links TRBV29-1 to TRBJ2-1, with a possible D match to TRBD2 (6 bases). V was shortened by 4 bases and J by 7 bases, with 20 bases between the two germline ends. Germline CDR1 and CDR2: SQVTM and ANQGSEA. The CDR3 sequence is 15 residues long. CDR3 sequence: CSVGWREGASNEQFF. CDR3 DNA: TGCAGCGTTGGGTGGCGGGAAGGTGCTAGTAATGAGCAGTTCTTC.

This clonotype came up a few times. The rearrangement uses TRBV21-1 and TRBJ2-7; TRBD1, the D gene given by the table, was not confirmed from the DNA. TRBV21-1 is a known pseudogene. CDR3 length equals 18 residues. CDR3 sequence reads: CASSSQGFGRHLTYEQYF. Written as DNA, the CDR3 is TGTGCCAGCAGCAGCCAAGGGTTTGGGCGGCACTTAACCTACGAGCAGTACTTC.

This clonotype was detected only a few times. CDR3 loop: CASSARGLALTDTQYF. For the CDR3, the DNA is TGTGCCAGCAGCGCCAGGGGACTAGCGCTCACAGATACGCAGTATTTT. V is TRBV9 and J is TRBJ2-3; 10 bases are a match to TRBD2. CDR3 length: 16 amino acids. Germline CDR1 SGDLS, CDR2 YYNGEE. V lost 3 bases to trimming and J lost 2 bases; unmatched junction nucleotides: 6.

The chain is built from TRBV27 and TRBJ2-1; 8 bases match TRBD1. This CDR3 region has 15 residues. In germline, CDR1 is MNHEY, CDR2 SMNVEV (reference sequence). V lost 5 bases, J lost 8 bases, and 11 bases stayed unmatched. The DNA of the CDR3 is TGTGCCAGCAGTCTGGGACAGGCGTTTCTGGATGAGCAGTTCTTC. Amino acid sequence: CASSLGQAFLDEQFF.

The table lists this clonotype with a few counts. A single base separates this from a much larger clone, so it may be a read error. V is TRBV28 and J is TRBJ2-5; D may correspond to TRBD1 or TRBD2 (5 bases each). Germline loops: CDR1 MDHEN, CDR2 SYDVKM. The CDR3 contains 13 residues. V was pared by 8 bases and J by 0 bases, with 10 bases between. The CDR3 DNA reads TGTGCCAGCGCCAGGGACGACCAAGAGACCCAGTACTTC. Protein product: CASARDDQETQYF.

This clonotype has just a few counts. CDR3 DNA sequence: TGTGCCACCAGTGATGGGGGAGTGGAGACCCAGTACTTC. It codes for CATSDGGVETQYF. The chain employs TRBV24-1 and TRBJ2-5; D tentatively reads TRBD1 or TRBD2 (5 bases each). Germline CDR1 reads KGHDR; CDR2 reads SFDVKD. This CDR3 is 13 amino acids long. Trimming took off 3 bases at V and 5 bases at J, with 9 bases between the two ends.

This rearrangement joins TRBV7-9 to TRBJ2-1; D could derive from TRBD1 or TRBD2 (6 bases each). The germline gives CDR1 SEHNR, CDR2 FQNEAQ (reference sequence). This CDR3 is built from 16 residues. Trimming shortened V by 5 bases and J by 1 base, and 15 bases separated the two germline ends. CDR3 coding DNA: TGTGCCAGCAGCCCCCCAGAGGGGGGTTCCTACAATGAGCAGTTCTTC. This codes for CASSPPEGGSYNEQFF.

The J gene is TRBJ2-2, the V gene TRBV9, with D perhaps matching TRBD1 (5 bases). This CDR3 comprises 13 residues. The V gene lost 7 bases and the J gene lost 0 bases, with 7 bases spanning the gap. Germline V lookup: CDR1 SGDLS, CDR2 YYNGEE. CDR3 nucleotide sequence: TGTGCCAGCGACAGCTCGAACACCGGGGAGCTGTTTTTT. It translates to CASDSSNTGELFF. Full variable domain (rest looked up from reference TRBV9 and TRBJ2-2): DSGVTQTPKHLITATGQRVTLRCSPRSGDLSVYWYQQSLDQGLQFLIQYYNGEERAKGNILERFSAQQFPDLHSELNLSSLELGDSALYFCASDSSNTGELFFGEGSRLTVL.

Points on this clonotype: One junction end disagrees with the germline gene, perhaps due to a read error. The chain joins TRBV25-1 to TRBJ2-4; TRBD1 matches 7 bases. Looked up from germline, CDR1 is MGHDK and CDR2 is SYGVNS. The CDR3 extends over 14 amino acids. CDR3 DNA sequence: TGTGTCAGCAGTCCACAGGGGTCCAAAAACATTCAGTACTTC. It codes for CVSSPQGSKNIQYF.

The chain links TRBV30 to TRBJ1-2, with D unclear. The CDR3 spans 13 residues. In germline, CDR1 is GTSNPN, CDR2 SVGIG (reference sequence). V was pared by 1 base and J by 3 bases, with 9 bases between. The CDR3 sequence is CAWSGGGDYGYTF. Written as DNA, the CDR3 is TGTGCCTGGAGTGGGGGAGGAGACTATGGCTACACCTTC.

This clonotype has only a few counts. The CDR3 spells CASSPLTRQDTQYF. In nucleotides, the CDR3 is TGTGCCAGCAGTCCATTGACTAGACAGGATACGCAGTATTTT. The chain has TRBV27 and TRBJ2-3; TRBD2 might be the D (6 bases). The CDR3 covers 14 residues. Germline V CDR1 and CDR2: MNHEY, SMNVEV (reference sequence). The germline V and J ends were trimmed by 5 bases and 6 bases, with 15 bases remaining between them.